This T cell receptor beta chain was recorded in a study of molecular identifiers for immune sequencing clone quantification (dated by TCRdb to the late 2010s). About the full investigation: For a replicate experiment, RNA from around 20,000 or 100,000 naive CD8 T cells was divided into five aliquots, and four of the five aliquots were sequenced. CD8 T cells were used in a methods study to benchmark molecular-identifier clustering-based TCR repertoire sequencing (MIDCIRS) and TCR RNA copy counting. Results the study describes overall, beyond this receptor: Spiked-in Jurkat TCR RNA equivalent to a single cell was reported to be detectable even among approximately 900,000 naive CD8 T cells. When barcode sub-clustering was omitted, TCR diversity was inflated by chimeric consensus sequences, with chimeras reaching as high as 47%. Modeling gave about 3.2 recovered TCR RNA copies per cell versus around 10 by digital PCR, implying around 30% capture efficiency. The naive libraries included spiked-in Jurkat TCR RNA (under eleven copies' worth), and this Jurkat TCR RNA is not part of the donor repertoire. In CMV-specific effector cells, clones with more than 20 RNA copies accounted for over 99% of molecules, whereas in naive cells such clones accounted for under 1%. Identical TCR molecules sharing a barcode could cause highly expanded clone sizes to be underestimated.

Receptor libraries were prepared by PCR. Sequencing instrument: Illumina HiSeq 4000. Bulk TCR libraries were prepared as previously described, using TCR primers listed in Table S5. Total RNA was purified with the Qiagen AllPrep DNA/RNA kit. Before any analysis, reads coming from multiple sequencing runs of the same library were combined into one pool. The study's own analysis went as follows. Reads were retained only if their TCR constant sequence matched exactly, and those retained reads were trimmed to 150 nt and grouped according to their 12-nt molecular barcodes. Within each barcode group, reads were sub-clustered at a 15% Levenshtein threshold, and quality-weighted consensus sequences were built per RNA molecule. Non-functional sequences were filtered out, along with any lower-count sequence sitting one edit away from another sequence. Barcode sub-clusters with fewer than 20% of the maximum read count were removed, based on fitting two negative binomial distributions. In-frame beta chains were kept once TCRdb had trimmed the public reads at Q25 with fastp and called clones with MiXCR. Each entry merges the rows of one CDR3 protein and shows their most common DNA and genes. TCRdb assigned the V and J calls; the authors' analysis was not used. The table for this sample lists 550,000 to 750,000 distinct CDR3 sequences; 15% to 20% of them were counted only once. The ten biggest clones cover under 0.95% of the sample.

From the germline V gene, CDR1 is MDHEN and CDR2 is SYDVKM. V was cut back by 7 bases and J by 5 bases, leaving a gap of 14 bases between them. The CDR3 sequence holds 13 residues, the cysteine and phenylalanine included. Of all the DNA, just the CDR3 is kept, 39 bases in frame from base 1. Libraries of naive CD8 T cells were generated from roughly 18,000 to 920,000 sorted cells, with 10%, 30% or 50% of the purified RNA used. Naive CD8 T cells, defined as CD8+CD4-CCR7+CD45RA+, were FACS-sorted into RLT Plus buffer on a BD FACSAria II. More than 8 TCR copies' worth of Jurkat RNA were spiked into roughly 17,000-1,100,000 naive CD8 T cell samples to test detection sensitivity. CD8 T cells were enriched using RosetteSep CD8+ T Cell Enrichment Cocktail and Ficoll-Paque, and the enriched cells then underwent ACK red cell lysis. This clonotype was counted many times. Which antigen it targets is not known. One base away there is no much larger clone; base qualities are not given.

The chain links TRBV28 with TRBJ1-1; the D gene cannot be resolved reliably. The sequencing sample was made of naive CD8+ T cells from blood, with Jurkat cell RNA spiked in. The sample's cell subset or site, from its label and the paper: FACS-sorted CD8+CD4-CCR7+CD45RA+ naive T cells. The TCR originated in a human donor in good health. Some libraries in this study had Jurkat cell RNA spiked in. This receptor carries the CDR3 CASTFLGRTEAFF. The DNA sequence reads TGTGCCAGCACCTTTTTGGGAAGGACTGAAGCTTTCTTT.